The 27 T cell receptor beta chains below come from one sample, sequenced in a study of CD8+ T cells in alopecia areata. RNA extraction and reverse transcription yielded cDNA as sequencing template. Sequenced by immunoSEQ multiplex PCR; TCRdb stores in-frame clones only, minus some. The sample records over 95,000 clones, 45% to 65% being singletons. The treatment is: oral pan-JAK inhibitor, 5-10 mg twice daily. The input for sequencing was CD4+ T cells sorted from blood, taken at week 24, from a patient treated with tofacitinib. These receptors were taken from a human donor with alopecia areata.

The chain joins TRBV15 to TRBJ2-2; TRBD1 is a possible D gene (6 bases). The length of the CDR3 is 16 residues. Trimming removed 0 bases from V and 5 bases from J, with 13 bases in between. Germline V gene data show CDR1 as LNHNV and CDR2 as YYDKDF (reference sequence). Written as DNA, the CDR3 is TGTGCCACCAGCAGAGATGGCGTAGGGGGAACCGGGGAGCTGTTTTTT. It codes for CATSRDGVGGTGELFF.

On this clone itself: One end of the junction varies from germline; a read error may be responsible. This chain links TRBV29-1 with TRBJ1-4, with D perhaps matching TRBD1 (5 bases). CDR3 size: 10 residues. The germline V gene has CDR1 SQVTM and CDR2 ANQGSEA. The chain's CDR3 is CSVVGREEVF. CDR3 in DNA: TGCAGCGTTGTAGGCAGGGAGGAGGTTTTT.

This chain links TRBV6-6 with TRBJ1-1; the D gene is possibly TRBD1 (5 bases). This CDR3 contains 14 residues. CDR1 is MNHNY, CDR2 SVGAGI, per germline (reference sequence). V shed 5 bases and J shed 1 base, with 11 bases lying between them. The CDR3 DNA sequence: TGTGCCAGCAGTCCCACGGGGGGGAACACTGAAGCTTTCTTT. Its translation: CASSPTGGNTEAFF.

The chain has TRBV29-1 and TRBJ1-5; 7 bases are a match to TRBD1. Germline CDR1 and CDR2: SQVTM and ANQGSEA. Trimming cost V 7 bases and J 2 bases; bases outside gene matches: 5. The CDR3 has 13 residues. This CDR3 is CSAGGTGNQPQHF. The CDR3 DNA follows: TGCAGCGCCGGTGGGACAGGCAATCAGCCCCAGCATTTT.

This rearrangement joins TRBV11-3 to TRBJ2-5, with 11 bases lining up with TRBD2. Per the germline V gene, CDR1 is SGHNT and CDR2 is YENEEA. After removal of 0 bases from V and 2 bases from J, the junction contained 5 bases not matched to a gene. The CDR3 has 17 residues. The CDR3 DNA reads as TGTGCCAGCAGCTTAGATGCTAGCGGGGGGTCACAAGAGACCCAGTACTTC. This translates into CASSLDASGGSQETQYF. The full variable domain, its missing parts supplied by reference TRBV11-3 and TRBJ2-5, is EAGVVQSPRYKIIEKKQPVAFWCNPISGHNTLYWYLQNLGQGPELLIRYENEEAVDDSQLPKDRFSAERLKGVDSTLKIQPAELGDSAVYLCASSLDASGGSQETQYFGPGTRLLVL.

The table lists this clone with a few counts. The rearrangement joins TRBV29-1 to TRBJ2-2, with D perhaps TRBD1 (5 bases). V lost 5 bases and J lost 5, with 9 bases in between. Germline V gene lookup returns CDR1 SQVTM and CDR2 ANQGSEA. The CDR3 extends over 12 amino acids. CDR3 amino acids: CSVSDRTGELFF. CDR3 sequence (DNA): TGCAGCGTTTCCGACAGAACCGGGGAGCTGTTTTTT.

This clone showed up just a few times. This rearrangement joins TRBV27 to TRBJ1-6, with 8 bases fitting TRBD1. V shed 10 bases, J shed 9 bases, and the junction held 8 bases outside the gene matches. The germline gives CDR1 MNHEY, CDR2 SMNVEV (reference sequence). This CDR3 is 13 amino acids long. CDR3 coding DNA: TGTGCCACCCTAGGACAGGGCGGTTCACCCCTCCACTTT. Protein product: CATLGQGGSPLHF.

The chain carries TRBV27 and TRBJ1-2, with TRBD1 identical over 8 bases. The length of the CDR3 is 16 residues. The V segment lost 6 bases and the J segment 3 bases; nucleotides outside the gene matches: 12. Germline values: CDR1 MNHEY, CDR2 SMNVEV (reference sequence). CDR3 region: CASRLTGVFVDYGYTF. CDR3 nucleotides: TGTGCCAGCAGATTGACAGGGGTATTCGTCGACTATGGCTACACCTTC.

This rearrangement joins TRBV2 to TRBJ1-1; tentatively, D is TRBD1 (5 bases). CDR3 size: 17 residues. CDR1 is SNHLY and CDR2 is FYNNEI in the germline V gene. The ends were cut back, 7 bases at V and 4 bases at J, with 25 bases in the middle. CDR3 region: CASTGTQGGSWATEAFF. The CDR3 coding sequence is TGTGCCAGCACCGGTACGCAGGGTGGATCATGGGCCACTGAAGCTTTCTTT.

The chain joins TRBV7-2 to TRBJ2-5, with D possibly being TRBD2 (6 bases). V lost 5 bases and J lost 1, with 20 bases in between. This CDR3 has 17 residues. From germline, CDR1 is SGHTA and CDR2 FQGNSA. CDR3 nucleotides: TGTGCCAGCAGCACCCAGGGACCTCCGACTAGCCAAGAGACCCAGTACTTC. Its protein product is CASSTQGPPTSQETQYF.

The chain employs TRBV7-2 and TRBJ2-3; D might be TRBD1 (5 bases). In germline, CDR1 is SGHTA, CDR2 FQGNSA. The CDR3 has 14 amino acids. The V and J ends lost 1 base and 1 base respectively, with 6 bases between them. The CDR3 region is CASSLEGGTDTQYF. CDR3 bases: TGTGCCAGCAGCTTAGAAGGGGGCACAGATACGCAGTATTTT.

The chain has TRBV15 and TRBJ2-1; D not resolved. V lost 0 bases to trimming and J lost 9 bases, with 15 bases between them. The CDR3 contains 15 residues. CDR1 is LNHNV and CDR2 is YYDKDF in the germline V gene (reference sequence). CDR3 region: CATSREHPRSTEQFF. For the CDR3, the DNA is TGTGCCACCAGCAGAGAGCACCCCAGGTCTACTGAGCAGTTCTTC.

The genes are TRBV15 and TRBJ2-5; 14 bases align to TRBD2. V dropped 1 base and J dropped 5; count of bases not matched to a gene: 3. Germline CDR1 reads LNHNV; CDR2 reads YYDKDF (reference sequence). The CDR3 loop spans 16 amino acids. The CDR3 sequence is CATSRATSGGAETQYF. CDR3 sequence (DNA): TGTGCCACCAGCAGAGCGACTAGCGGGGGGGCCGAGACCCAGTACTTC.

The chain is built from TRBV6-5 and TRBJ1-2; 9 bases are a match to TRBD1. The junction had 3 bases not matched to a gene; V was cut back by 5 bases and J by 2 bases. The CDR3 consists of 14 residues. CDR1 is MNHEY and CDR2 is SVGAGI in the germline V gene. The CDR3 nucleotides read TGTGCCAGCAGTCGGGACAGGGCCAACTATGGCTACACCTTC. It translates to CASSRDRANYGYTF.

The CDR3 DNA follows: TGTGCCAGCAGTGAAGGACTGCCTTTGTACTTC. This codes for CASSEGLPLYF. The V and J genes are TRBV2 and TRBJ2-5; no clear D gene. Per the germline V gene, CDR1 is SNHLY and CDR2 is FYNNEI. There are 11 residues in the CDR3. Trimming pared 1 base from V and 13 bases from J, leaving 10 bases between.

The V and J genes are TRBV5-1 and TRBJ1-1; D is undetermined. Trimming cost V 0 bases and J 0 bases, with 9 bases left between them. The CDR3 sequence is 15 residues long. Germline values: CDR1 SGHRS, CDR2 YFSETQ. The CDR3 loop is CASSLEGFMNTEAFF. DNA for the CDR3: TGCGCCAGCAGCTTGGAAGGCTTCATGAACACTGAAGCTTTCTTT. Full variable domain (rest looked up from reference TRBV5-1 and TRBJ1-1): KAGVTQTPRYLIKTRGQQVTLSCSPISGHRSVSWYQQTPGQGLQFLFEYFSETQRNKGNFPGRFSGRQFSNSRSEMNVSTLELGDSALYLCASSLEGFMNTEAFFGQGTRLTVV.

The table lists this clone with a few counts. The gene calls are TRBV5-4 and TRBJ2-5, with 8 nucleotides matching TRBD2. In germline, CDR1 is SGHNT, CDR2 YYREEE (reference sequence). V was clipped by 4 bases and J by 2 bases; unmatched bases: 7. This CDR3 is 15 amino acids long. The CDR3 sequence is CASSHEAGEQETQYF. DNA for the CDR3: TGTGCCAGCAGCCATGAAGCGGGGGAGCAAGAGACCCAGTACTTC.

The rearrangement uses TRBV15 and TRBJ2-6; D possibly corresponds to TRBD1 (6 bases). V shed 0 bases and J shed 2 bases, with 8 bases lying between them. This CDR3 region has 16 residues. Germline V gene data show CDR1 as LNHNV and CDR2 as YYDKDF (reference sequence). CDR3 DNA sequence: TGTGCCACCAGCAGAGATAAGGGGGCTGGGGCCAACGTCCTGACTTTC. It encodes CATSRDKGAGANVLTF.

The chain carries TRBV19 and TRBJ1-2; D unclear. V was cut by 9 bases and J by 7 bases, with 18 bases left in between. Germline V gene sequence: CDR1 LNHDA, CDR2 SQIVND (reference sequence). The CDR3 is 13 amino acids. Here the CDR3 DNA reads TGTGCCAGCAGAACCCAAGGGATCTCTGGCTACACCTTC. Translating it yields CASRTQGISGYTF.

The J gene is TRBJ2-3, the V gene TRBV9, with TRBD2 identical over 8 bases. The CDR3 is 17 residues long. The V gene end was trimmed by 3 bases and the J gene end by 6 bases; junction bases not matched to a gene: 15. Germline lookup yields CDR1 SGDLS and CDR2 YYNGEE. The CDR3: CASSALWIRGGRDTQYF. The CDR3 DNA reads TGTGCCAGCAGCGCCCTATGGATACGCGGGGGGCGGGATACGCAGTATTTT.

The chain links TRBV4-2 to TRBJ2-5; D ambiguous. Germline lookup yields CDR1 LGHNA and CDR2 YNFKEQ. V lost 0 bases and J lost 5, with 7 bases in between. There are 13 residues in the CDR3. The CDR3: CASSQDGRETQYF. CDR3 DNA sequence: TGTGCCAGCAGCCAAGATGGCCGCGAGACCCAGTACTTC.

This clone has only a few counts. The chain combines TRBV6-5 with TRBJ2-7, with 9 positions matching TRBD1. Germline V lookup: CDR1 MNHEY, CDR2 SVGAGI. Trimming at V came to 6 bases and at J to 0 bases, leaving 6 bases not matched to a gene. This CDR3 is 15 amino acids long. Here the CDR3 reads CASRLRTGDSYEQYF. As DNA, the CDR3 is TGTGCCAGCAGGCTAAGGACAGGGGACTCCTACGAGCAGTACTTC.

The CDR3 DNA reads as TGTGCCACCACCCGGGGACAGGCGGGAGAGACCCAGTACTTC. It specifies CATTRGQAGETQYF. The chain uses TRBV15 and TRBJ2-5; 8 positions agree with TRBD1. Germline assignment: CDR1 LNHNV and CDR2 YYDKDF (reference sequence). Trimming took 7 bases from V and 4 from J; bases not matched to a gene: 8. The CDR3 is 14 residues long.

The genes are TRBV30 and TRBJ1-5; D might be TRBD1 (5 bases). From germline, CDR1 is GTSNPN and CDR2 SVGIG (reference sequence). The CDR3 sequence is 15 residues long. Trimming removed 3 bases from V and 2 bases from J, with 14 bases in between. In nucleotides, the CDR3 is TGTGCCTGGAGGTCGGGGAGGGGAGGCAATCAGCCCCAGCATTTT. It is translated as CAWRSGRGGNQPQHF.

This chain uses TRBV4-2 with TRBJ2-2; maybe TRBD2 (6 bases). CDR1 LGHNA and CDR2 YNFKEQ come from the germline V gene. This CDR3 is 15 amino acids long. V shed 4 bases and J shed 2 bases, with 11 bases lying between them. The CDR3: CASSRRDSNTGELFF. CDR3 DNA sequence: TGTGCCAGCAGCCGCCGGGACTCCAACACCGGGGAGCTGTTTTTT.

The chain has TRBV30 and TRBJ1-2, with 9 positions matching TRBD1. Germline-derived CDR1 and CDR2 are GTSNPN and SVGIG (reference sequence). The CDR3 totals 16 residues. J gave up 8 bases and V 0 bases, and 13 bases lay outside the gene matches. CDR3 in amino acids: CAWSVRLGTGSQGYTF. The CDR3 DNA reads as TGTGCCTGGAGTGTACGTTTGGGGACAGGGTCGCAAGGCTACACCTTC.

The chain uses TRBV30 and TRBJ1-5, with 8 bases matching TRBD1. Germline V gene data show CDR1 as GTSNPN and CDR2 as SVGIG (reference sequence). V trimming: 7 bases; J trimming: 6 bases; junction bases outside the gene matches: 8. This CDR3 has 13 amino acids. Written as DNA, the CDR3 is TGTGCCTATGACAGGGGAGTAGGTCAGCCCCAGCATTTT. It encodes CAYDRGVGQPQHF.